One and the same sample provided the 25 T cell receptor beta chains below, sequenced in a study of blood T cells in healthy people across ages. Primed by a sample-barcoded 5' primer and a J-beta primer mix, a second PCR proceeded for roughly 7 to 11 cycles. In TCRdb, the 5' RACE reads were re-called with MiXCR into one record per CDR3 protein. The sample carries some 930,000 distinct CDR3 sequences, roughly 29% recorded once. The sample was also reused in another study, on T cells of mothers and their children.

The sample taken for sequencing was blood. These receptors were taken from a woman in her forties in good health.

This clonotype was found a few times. The CDR3 DNA is TGTGCCAGCAGCTTAGTGCCCCTTAAGCAGGGGGTTCGGGCCAAAAACATTCAGTACTTC. It specifies CASSLVPLKQGVRAKNIQYF. The chain links TRBV7-9 to TRBJ2-4, with 7 bases identical to TRBD1. Germline CDR1 SEHNR, CDR2 FQNEAQ (reference sequence). V shed 1 base and J 1 base; nucleotides not matched to a gene: 16. This CDR3 is built from 20 residues.

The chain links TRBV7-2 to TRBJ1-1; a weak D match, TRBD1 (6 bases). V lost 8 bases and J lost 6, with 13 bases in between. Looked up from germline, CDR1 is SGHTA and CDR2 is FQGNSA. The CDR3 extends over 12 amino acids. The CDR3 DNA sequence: TGTGCCAGCCGTACAGGGTACTCTGAAGCTTTCTTT. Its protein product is CASRTGYSEAFF.

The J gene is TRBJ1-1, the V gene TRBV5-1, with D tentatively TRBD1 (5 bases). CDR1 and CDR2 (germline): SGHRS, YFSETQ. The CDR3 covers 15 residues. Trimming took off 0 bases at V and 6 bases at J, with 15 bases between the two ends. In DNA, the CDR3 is TGCGCCAGCAGCTTGGGGGCCAGGGTTTTCTCTGAAGCTTTCTTT. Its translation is CASSLGARVFSEAFF.

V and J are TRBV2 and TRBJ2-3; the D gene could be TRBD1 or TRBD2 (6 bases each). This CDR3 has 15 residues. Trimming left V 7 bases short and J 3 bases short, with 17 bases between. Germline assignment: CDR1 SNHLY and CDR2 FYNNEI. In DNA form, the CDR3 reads TGTGCCAGCACGGTGGAGGGGGGCCAAACAGATACGCAGTATTTT. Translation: CASTVEGGQTDTQYF.

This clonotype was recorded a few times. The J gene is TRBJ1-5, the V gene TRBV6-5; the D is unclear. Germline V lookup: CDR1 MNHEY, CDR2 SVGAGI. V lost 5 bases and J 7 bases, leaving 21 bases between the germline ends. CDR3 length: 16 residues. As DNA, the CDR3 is TGTGCCAGCAGTCCCGCCGGAAACCGTGTAGGACAGCCCCAGCATTTT. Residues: CASSPAGNRVGQPQHF.

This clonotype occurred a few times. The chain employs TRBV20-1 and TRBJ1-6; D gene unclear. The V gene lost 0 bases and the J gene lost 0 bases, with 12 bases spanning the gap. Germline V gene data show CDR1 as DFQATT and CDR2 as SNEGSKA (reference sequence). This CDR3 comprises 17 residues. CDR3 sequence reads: CSARDLRESSYNSPLHF. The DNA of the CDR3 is TGCAGTGCTAGAGATCTACGGGAAAGCTCCTATAATTCACCCCTCCACTTT.

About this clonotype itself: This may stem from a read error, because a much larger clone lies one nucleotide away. The CDR3 bases are TGTGTCAGCAGCTTAGTTGGAGGGAACGAGCAGTACTTC. Translating it yields CVSSLVGGNEQYF. The chain employs TRBV7-2 and TRBJ2-4, with D tentatively TRBD2 (6 bases). The tail of the sequence fits TRBJ2-7 better, so the J call may be wrong. The CDR3 has 13 amino acids. CDR1 and CDR2 from the germline V gene are SGHTA and FQGNSA.

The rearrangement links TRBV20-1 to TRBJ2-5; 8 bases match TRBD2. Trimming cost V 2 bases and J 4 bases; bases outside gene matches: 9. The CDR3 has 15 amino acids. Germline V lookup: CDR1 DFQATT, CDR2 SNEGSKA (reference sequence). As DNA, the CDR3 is TGCAGTGCTAGACCCGGGACTAGTGTAGGAGAGACCCAGTACTTC. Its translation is CSARPGTSVGETQYF.

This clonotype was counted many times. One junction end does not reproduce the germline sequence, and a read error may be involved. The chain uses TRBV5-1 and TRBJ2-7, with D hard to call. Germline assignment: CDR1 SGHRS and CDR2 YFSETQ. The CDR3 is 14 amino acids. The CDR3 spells CASSLVSGSYEQYF. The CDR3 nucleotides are TGTGCCAGCAGCTTAGTGTCCGGCTCCTACGAGCAGTACTTC.

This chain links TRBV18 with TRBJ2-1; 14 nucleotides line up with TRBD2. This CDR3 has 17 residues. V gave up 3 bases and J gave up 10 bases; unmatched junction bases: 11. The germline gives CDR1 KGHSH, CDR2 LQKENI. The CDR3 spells CASSPLPPGLAGEEQFF. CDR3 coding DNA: TGTGCCAGCTCACCGCTCCCACCGGGACTAGCGGGGGAGGAGCAGTTCTTC.

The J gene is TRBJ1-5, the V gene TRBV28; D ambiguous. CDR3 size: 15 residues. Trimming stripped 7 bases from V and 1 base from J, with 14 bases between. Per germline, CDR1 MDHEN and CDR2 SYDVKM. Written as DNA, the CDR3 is TGTGCCAGCATTTTTAAGGGATGGAGCAATCAGCCCCAGCATTTT. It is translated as CASIFKGWSNQPQHF.

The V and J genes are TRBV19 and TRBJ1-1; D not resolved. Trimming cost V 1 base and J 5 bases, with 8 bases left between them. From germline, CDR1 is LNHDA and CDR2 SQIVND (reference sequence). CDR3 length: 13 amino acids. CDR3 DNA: TGTGCCAGTAGTATAGGGCGGAGTACTGAAGCTTTCTTT. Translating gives CASSIGRSTEAFF.

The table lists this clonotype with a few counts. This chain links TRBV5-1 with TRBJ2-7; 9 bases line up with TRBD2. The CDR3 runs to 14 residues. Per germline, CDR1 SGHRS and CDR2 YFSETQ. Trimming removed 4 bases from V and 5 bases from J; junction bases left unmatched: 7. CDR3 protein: CASSPRTSEDEQYF. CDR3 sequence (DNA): TGCGCCAGCAGCCCCCGGACTAGCGAAGACGAGCAGTACTTC.

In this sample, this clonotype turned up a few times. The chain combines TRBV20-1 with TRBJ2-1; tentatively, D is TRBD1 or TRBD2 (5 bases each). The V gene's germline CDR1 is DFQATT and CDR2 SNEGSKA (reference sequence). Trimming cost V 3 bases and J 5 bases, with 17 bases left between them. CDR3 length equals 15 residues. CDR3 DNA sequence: TGCAGTGCTAGTCCGAAGATAAGGGGACACAATGAGCAGTTCTTC. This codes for CSASPKIRGHNEQFF.

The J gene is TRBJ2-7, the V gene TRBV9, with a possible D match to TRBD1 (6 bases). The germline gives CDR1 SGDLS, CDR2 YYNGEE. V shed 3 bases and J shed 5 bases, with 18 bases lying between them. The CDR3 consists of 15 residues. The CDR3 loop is CASSGTGTRRNEQYF. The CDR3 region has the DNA TGTGCCAGCAGCGGTACCGGGACAAGAAGAAACGAGCAGTACTTC.

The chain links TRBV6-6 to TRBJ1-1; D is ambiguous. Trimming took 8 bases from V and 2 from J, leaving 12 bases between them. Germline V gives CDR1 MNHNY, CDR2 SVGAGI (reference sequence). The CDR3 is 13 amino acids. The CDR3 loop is CASGWAGNTEAFF. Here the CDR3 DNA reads TGTGCCAGCGGTTGGGCAGGCAACACTGAAGCTTTCTTT.

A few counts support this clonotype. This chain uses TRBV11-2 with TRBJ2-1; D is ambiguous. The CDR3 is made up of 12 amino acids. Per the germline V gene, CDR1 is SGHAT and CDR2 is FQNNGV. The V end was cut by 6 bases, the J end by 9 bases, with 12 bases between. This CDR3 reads CASSPTEVEQFF. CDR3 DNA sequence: TGTGCCAGCAGTCCTACGGAAGTTGAGCAGTTCTTC. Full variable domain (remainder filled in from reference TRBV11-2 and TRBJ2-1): EAGVAQSPRYKIIEKRQSVAFWCNPISGHATLYWYQQILGQGPKLLIQFQNNGVVDDSQLPKDRFSAERLKGVDSTLKIQPAKLEDSAVYLCASSPTEVEQFFGPGTRLTVL.

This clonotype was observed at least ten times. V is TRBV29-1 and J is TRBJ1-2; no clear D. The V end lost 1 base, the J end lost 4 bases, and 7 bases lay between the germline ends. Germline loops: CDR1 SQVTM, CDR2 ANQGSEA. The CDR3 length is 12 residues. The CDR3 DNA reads TGCAGCGTTGAAGCGGAGGGCTATGGCTACACCTTC. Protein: CSVEAEGYGYTF.

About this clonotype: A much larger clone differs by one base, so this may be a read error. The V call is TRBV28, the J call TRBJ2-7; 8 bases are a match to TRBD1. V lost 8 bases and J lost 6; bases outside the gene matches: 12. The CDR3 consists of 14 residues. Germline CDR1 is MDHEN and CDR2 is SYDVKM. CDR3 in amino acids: CASGGSWDRREQYF. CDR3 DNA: TGTGCCAGCGGTGGATCTTGGGACAGGCGCGAGCAGTACTTC.

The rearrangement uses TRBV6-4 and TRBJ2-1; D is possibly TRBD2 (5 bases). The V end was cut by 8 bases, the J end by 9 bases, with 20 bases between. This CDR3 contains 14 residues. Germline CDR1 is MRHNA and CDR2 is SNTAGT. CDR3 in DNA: TGTGCCAGCCTCGTTGAGGGCCGCCAAAGTGAGCAGTTCTTC. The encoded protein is CASLVEGRQSEQFF.

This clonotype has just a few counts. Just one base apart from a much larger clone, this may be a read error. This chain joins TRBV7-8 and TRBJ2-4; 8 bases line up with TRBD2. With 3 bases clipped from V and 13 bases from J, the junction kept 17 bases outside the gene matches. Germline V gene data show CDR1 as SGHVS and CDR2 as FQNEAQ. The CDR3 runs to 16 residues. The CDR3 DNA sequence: TGTGCCAGCAGCTTTGGGAGCGGGGGAGCCTACAATGAGCAGTACTTC. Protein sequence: CASSFGSGGAYNEQYF.

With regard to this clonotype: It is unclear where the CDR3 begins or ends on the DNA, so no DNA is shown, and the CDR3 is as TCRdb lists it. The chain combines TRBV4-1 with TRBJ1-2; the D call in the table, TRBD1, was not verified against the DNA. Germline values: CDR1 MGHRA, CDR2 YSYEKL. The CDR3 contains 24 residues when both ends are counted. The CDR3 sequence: CASSQPKSADTQYFGPGDNYGYTF.

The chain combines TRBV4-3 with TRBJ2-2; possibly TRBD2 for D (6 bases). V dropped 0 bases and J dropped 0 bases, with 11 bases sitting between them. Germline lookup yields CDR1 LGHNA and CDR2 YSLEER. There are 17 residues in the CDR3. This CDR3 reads CASSQDRGSANTGELFF. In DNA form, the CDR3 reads TGCGCCAGCAGCCAAGATCGGGGGAGCGCGAACACCGGGGAGCTGTTTTTT.

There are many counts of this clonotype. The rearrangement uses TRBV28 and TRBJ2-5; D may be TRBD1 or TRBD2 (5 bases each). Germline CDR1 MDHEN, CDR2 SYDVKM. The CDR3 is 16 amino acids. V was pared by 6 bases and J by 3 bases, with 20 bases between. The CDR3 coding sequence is TGTGCCAGCAGCGCACCGAGGGGCCTCGGAAAAGAGACCCAGTACTTC. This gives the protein CASSAPRGLGKETQYF.

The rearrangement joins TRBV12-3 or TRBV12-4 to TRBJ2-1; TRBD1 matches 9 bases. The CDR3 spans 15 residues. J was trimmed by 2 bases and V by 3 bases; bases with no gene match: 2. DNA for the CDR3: TGTGCCAGCAGTTTTAGGACAGGGGCCTACAATGAGCAGTTCTTC. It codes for CASSFRTGAYNEQFF.